This is a list of T cell receptor beta chains from one sample in a study of blood T cell repertoires in COVID-19. Generated by immunoSEQ multiplex PCR, the TCRdb table keeps only in-frame clones and is missing some. Among fewer than 200,000 clones listed, approximately 80% were seen once. The specimen sequenced was peripheral blood. The receptors come from a woman aged 80 or older with COVID-19, enrolled during active disease. Both conserved end residues are part of each CDR3. A D gene is named only where the DNA matches it firmly. Not every row has a clone size; where given, it reads once, few, many or a size class.

DNA | CDR3 | V | size | D | J
TGCGCCAGCAGCGCATCCGGGACACCTGAAGAGACCCAGTACTTC | CASSASGTPEETQYF | TRBV5-1 | - | - | TRBJ2-5
TGTGCCTGTAGTCCTTCCCAGCATTTT | CACSPSQHF | TRBV30 | - | - | TRBJ1-5
TGTGCTAGCAGCCCTACTACACACACAGATACGCAGTATTTT | CASSPTTHTDTQYF | TRBV7-7 | - | - | TRBJ2-3
TGTGCCAGCAGCCCAACAGGCTTTTCGGGCAATGAGCAGTTCTTC | CASSPTGFSGNEQFF | TRBV7-3 | few | - | TRBJ2-1
TGTGCCAGCAGCTTGGGGACAGGAGCAATGGAGGACACCTTC | CASSLGTGAMEDTF | TRBV7-9 | few | TRBD1 | TRBJ1-2
TGCGCCAGCAGCCGAACTCCTCAAGAGACCCAGTACTTC | CASSRTPQETQYF | TRBV5-1 | once | - | TRBJ2-5
TGTGCCAGCAGTGGTCGAGGCCGTTTCACAGATACGCAGTATTTT | CASSGRGRFTDTQYF | TRBV25-1 | - | - | TRBJ2-3
TGTGCCAGCAGCCCCCTCCACAGACAGGGCTCAAATGGCTACACCTTC | CASSPLHRQGSNGYTF | TRBV3-1/TRBV3-2 | - | TRBD1 | TRBJ1-2
TGCAGCGTCTTCCGACAGTCGAACACTGAAGCTTTCTTT | CSVFRQSNTEAFF | TRBV29-1 | - | - | TRBJ1-1
TGTGCCAGCTCACCCGCCAGACAGGAGCAGTTCTTC | CASSPARQEQFF | TRBV18 | few | - | TRBJ2-1
TGTGCCAGCAGTTATATATTCTCTGGGGCCAACGTCCTGACTTTC | CASSYIFSGANVLTF | TRBV6-5 | once | - | TRBJ2-6
TGTGCCAGCAGCCCAGCAGGGCCCACTAATGAAAAACTGTTTTTT | CASSPAGPTNEKLFF | TRBV3-1/TRBV3-2 | - | - | TRBJ1-4
TGTGCCATCAGCTCCGGGACAGAGAGTCAGCCCCAGCATTTT | CAISSGTESQPQHF | TRBV10-3 | - | TRBD1 | TRBJ1-5
TGCAGTGCTAGTCCCGGGATGAGGCAGCCCCAGCATTTT | CSASPGMRQPQHF | TRBV20-1 | - | - | TRBJ1-5
TGCGCCAGCAGCTGGGCGGGGGTTAGGGCCACTGAAGCTTTCTTT | CASSWAGVRATEAFF | TRBV5-1 | - | - | TRBJ1-1
TGTGCCATCAGTGTAGGGGCAGGTGAAGGCTACACCTTC | CAISVGAGEGYTF | TRBV10-3 | - | - | TRBJ1-2
TGTGCCAGCAGCTTAGCATCGAGGGTCCTGGTTGAGCAGTACTTC | CASSLASRVLVEQYF | TRBV7-8 | - | - | TRBJ2-7
TGTGCCAGCAGTTCATCGGGGGGGCCGGGTGAGACCCAGTACTTC | CASSSSGGPGETQYF | TRBV5-6 | - | TRBD2 | TRBJ2-5
TGTGCCAGCAGTCCGGGACTCCGAAGGTTCTTC | CASSPGLRRFF | TRBV12-3/TRBV12-4 | - | - | TRBJ2-1
TGTGCCAGCAGCCCCCGCCTCACAGGGGGGGCTTTCTTT | CASSPRLTGGAFF | TRBV11-1 | - | TRBD1 | TRBJ1-1